The T cell receptor beta chain under discussion was sequenced for a study of shared T cell receptors in the human thymus. Germline loops: CDR1 MGHRA, CDR2 YSYEKL. There are 15 residues in the CDR3. V lost 1 base and J lost 6; bases outside the gene matches: 5. Sequenced by immunoSEQ multiplex PCR; TCRdb stores in-frame clones only, minus some. The sample includes about 660,000 clones, more than 75% of them seen just once. Separately, the same data were catalogued under a study of human thymus T cells. That paper adds: The thymus was resected at corrective cardiac surgery. Related reports documented highly overlapping thymic repertoires among unrelated individuals.

The chain recombines TRBV4-1 with TRBJ1-1; 10 positions match TRBD1. Specimen: thymocytes. The TCR sequence derives from a boy in the first two years of life with a congenital heart defect. The CDR3 bases are TGCGCCAGCAGCCAAGTAAAGGGACAGGGGCCTGAAGCTTTCTTT. This encodes CASSQVKGQGPEAFF.